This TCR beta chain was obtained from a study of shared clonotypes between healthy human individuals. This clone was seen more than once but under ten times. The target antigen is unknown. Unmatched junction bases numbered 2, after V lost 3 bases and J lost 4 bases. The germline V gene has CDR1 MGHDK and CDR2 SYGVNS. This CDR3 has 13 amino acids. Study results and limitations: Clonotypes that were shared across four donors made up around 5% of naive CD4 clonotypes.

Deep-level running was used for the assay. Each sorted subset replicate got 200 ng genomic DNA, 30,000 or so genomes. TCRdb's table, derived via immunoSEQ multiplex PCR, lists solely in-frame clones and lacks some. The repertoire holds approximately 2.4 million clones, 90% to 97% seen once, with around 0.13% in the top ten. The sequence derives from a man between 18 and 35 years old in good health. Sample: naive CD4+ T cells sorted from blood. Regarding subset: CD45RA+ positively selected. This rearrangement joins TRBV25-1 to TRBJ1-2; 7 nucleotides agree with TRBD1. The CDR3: CASSDPGGYGYTF. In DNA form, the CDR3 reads TGTGCCAGCAGTGACCCAGGGGGCTATGGCTACACCTTC.